This is a list of T cell receptor beta chains from one sample in a study of STAT5B mutations in CD4+ large granular lymphocyte leukemia. Produced via immunoSEQ multiplex PCR; TCRdb's table is partial and in-frame only. Among over 35,000 clones listed, 70% to 90% were seen once. The material sequenced was CD4+ T cells from blood buffy coats. These receptors came from a human donor in good health. Both conserved end residues are trimmed from each CDR3.

v_gene: TRBV6-5; j_gene: TRBJ2-7; CDR3aa: ASHRSAGSYEQY
v_gene: TRBV11-2; j_gene: TRBJ1-4; CDR3aa: ASSPRPSQGEKLF
v_gene: TRBV28; j_gene: TRBJ1-5; CDR3aa: ASSYRVYSNQPQH
v_gene: TRBV7-2; j_gene: TRBJ2-7; CDR3aa: ASSHPGAEQY
v_gene: TRBV7-3; j_gene: TRBJ2-7; CDR3aa: ASSLTGGEQY
v_gene: TRBV18; j_gene: TRBJ2-7; CDR3aa: ASSPPSRQLYEQY
v_gene: TRBV14; j_gene: TRBJ2-4; CDR3aa: ASSLGSGSNIQY
v_gene: TRBV2; j_gene: TRBJ2-5; CDR3aa: ASSELGGEETQY
v_gene: TRBV4-2; j_gene: TRBJ2-6; CDR3aa: ASSQDRDRGFSGANVLT
v_gene: TRBV12-5; j_gene: TRBJ1-5; CDR3aa: ASGPDSSNQPQH
v_gene: TRBV7-2; j_gene: TRBJ1-5; CDR3aa: ASSLSSGTQH
v_gene: TRBV5-4; j_gene: TRBJ2-1; CDR3aa: ASSPSGGADEQF
v_gene: TRBV7-9; j_gene: TRBJ1-1; CDR3aa: ASSLGQANTEAF
v_gene: TRBV28; j_gene: TRBJ1-1; CDR3aa: ASSTNKNTEAF
v_gene: TRBV6-5; j_gene: TRBJ2-3; CDR3aa: ASSQRQEDTQY
v_gene: TRBV6-1; j_gene: TRBJ1-5; CDR3aa: ASSENSRTWDVQPQH
v_gene: TRBV5-8; j_gene: TRBJ1-4; CDR3aa: ASSFGQVLNEKLF
v_gene: TRBV6-5; j_gene: TRBJ2-3; CDR3aa: ASSSRRDTQY
v_gene: TRBV14; j_gene: TRBJ2-1; CDR3aa: ASSQALGVYEQF
v_gene: TRBV28; j_gene: TRBJ2-3; CDR3aa: ATRDTKSTDTQY
v_gene: TRBV7-3; j_gene: TRBJ1-6; CDR3aa: ASSPQVNSPLH
v_gene: TRBV19; j_gene: TRBJ1-3; CDR3aa: ASSTGAGNTIY
v_gene: TRBV6-5; j_gene: TRBJ1-5; CDR3aa: ATTGQGPNQPQH
v_gene: TRBV5-1; j_gene: TRBJ1-4; CDR3aa: ASSPIGGTGSEKLF
v_gene: TRBV28; j_gene: TRBJ1-1; CDR3aa: ASSYPGRRRTEAF
v_gene: TRBV27; j_gene: TRBJ2-5; CDR3aa: ASSGGQGVGETQY
v_gene: TRBV5-8; j_gene: TRBJ2-3; CDR3aa: ASSPPGQGYADTQY
v_gene: TRBV27; j_gene: TRBJ2-3; CDR3aa: ASSPSTDTQY
v_gene: TRBV7-9; j_gene: TRBJ2-7; CDR3aa: ASSLSFSRDEQY
v_gene: TRBV10-1; j_gene: TRBJ2-7; CDR3aa: ASSGDRGYEQY
v_gene: TRBV6-1; j_gene: TRBJ2-3; CDR3aa: ASSRAGVTDTQY
v_gene: TRBV29-1; j_gene: TRBJ1-3; CDR3aa: SVEGRGENTIY
v_gene: TRBV28; j_gene: TRBJ2-6; CDR3aa: ASSWGQGAGGANVLT
v_gene: TRBV28; j_gene: TRBJ2-7; CDR3aa: ASSFSGVYEQY
v_gene: TRBV11-3; j_gene: TRBJ2-1; CDR3aa: ASSPLNEQF
v_gene: TRBV5-1; j_gene: TRBJ1-1; CDR3aa: ASSIPRGRDTEAF
v_gene: TRBV2; j_gene: TRBJ1-5; CDR3aa: ASSGQEPNQPQH
v_gene: TRBV7-3; j_gene: TRBJ2-7; CDR3aa: ASSQGGRSEQY
v_gene: TRBV11-2; j_gene: TRBJ2-7; CDR3aa: ASSLWDPSYEQY
v_gene: TRBV18; j_gene: TRBJ1-2; CDR3aa: ASSPPSDRAGGYT
v_gene: TRBV5-1; j_gene: TRBJ1-1; CDR3aa: ASSLKQKNTEAF
v_gene: TRBV5-1; j_gene: TRBJ1-1; CDR3aa: ASSSSQGLTEAF
v_gene: TRBV29-1; j_gene: TRBJ1-5; CDR3aa: SVTGGTGQPQH
v_gene: TRBV27; j_gene: TRBJ2-1; CDR3aa: ASLWGGEQF
v_gene: TRBV7-2; j_gene: TRBJ1-2; CDR3aa: ASSLTDYGYT
v_gene: TRBV9; j_gene: TRBJ2-7; CDR3aa: ASSEDGTQTYEQY